Detailed here is one T cell receptor beta chain. The antigen remains unidentified. Naive CD4+ cells were CD45RA-selected; the remaining cells were memory. The data originate from a study of shared clonotypes between healthy human individuals. At a deep level, the assay was run. Profiled with immunoSEQ multiplex PCR; TCRdb holds only in-frame clones, not every one. The data contain roughly 2.6 million clones, approximately 90% of them seen just once; the ten biggest clones take up roughly 0.14%. Broader study findings: Shared across several donors were about 4.8% of the naive CD4 clonotypes. On the whole, naive subsets had larger estimated richness than memory subsets had.

Germline CDR1 and CDR2: SGHAT and FQNNGV. This CDR3 is 14 amino acids long. Sequenced material: naive CD4+ T cells sorted from blood. Subset meaning: CD45RA+ positively selected. The clonotype comes from a man aged 18 to 30 in good health. The chain links TRBV11-2 to TRBJ2-5; D gene unclear. The end of the DNA aligns better with TRBJ2-7, so the J call may be wrong. The CDR3 nucleotides are TGTGCCAGCAGCTTAGGCGACATACCCTACGAGCAGTACTTC. As protein: CASSLGDIPYEQYF.